Sequencing of this T cell receptor (beta chain) was carried out in a study of cytotoxic CD8 clonotypes in ibrutinib-treated CLL. Concerning this clone: Its specificity is not known.

Study findings and constraints: Sustained-remission and progressing patients had different sampling times. The clonality rise at ibrutinib response reflected private clonotype expansion. The study found baseline clonality above age-matched healthy donors, tracking circulating CD8+ T-cell counts. Clonality increased at ibrutinib response, then returned toward baseline at progression.

Sequenced by immunoSEQ multiplex PCR; TCRdb stores in-frame clones only, minus some. This table holds about 63,000 clones, roughly 57% found once. The clonotype was recovered from a human donor with chronic lymphocytic leukemia. Sequencing was performed on PBMCs, taken after 12 months of ibrutinib treatment.

Written as DNA, the CDR3 is TGTGCCAGCAGCTTAGATACAGGGGTTAATTCACCCCTCCACTTT. It encodes CASSLDTGVNSPLHF. This chain joins TRBV5-6 and TRBJ1-6; 7 positions agree with TRBD1. This CDR3 contains 15 residues. Trimming cost V 2 bases and J 6 bases; bases outside gene matches: 5. Germline CDR1 is SGHDT and CDR2 is YYEEEE.